This entry lists 11 T cell receptor beta chains sequenced from one sample in a study of CD8 T cells in ankylosing spondylitis. One entry per CDR3 protein, called by TCRdb with MiXCR from the 5' RACE reads. The table lists about 250,000 distinct CDR3 sequences, roughly 32% of them singletons. The sequencing sample was made of blood, either unsorted or a sorted T cell fraction (not recorded which). The source of these receptors is a male donor with ankylosing spondylitis or in good health (not recorded which).

This clonotype was detected ten times or more. The chain recombines TRBV6-1 with TRBJ2-1; 7 bases line up with TRBD1. Germline trimming cut 5 bases from V and 2 bases from J; bases unmatched to any gene: 3. The germline gives CDR1 MNHNS, CDR2 SASEGT. The CDR3 contains 14 residues. The CDR3 protein is CASSQGTAYNEQFF. CDR3 coding DNA: TGTGCCAGCAGTCAGGGGACAGCCTACAATGAGCAGTTCTTC.

This clonotype was observed a handful of times. The V gene is TRBV20-1, the J gene TRBJ1-5, with 7 positions matching TRBD1. The V gene end was trimmed by 0 bases and the J gene end by 0 bases; junction bases not matched to a gene: 14. The CDR3 totals 19 residues. The germline V gene has CDR1 DFQATT and CDR2 SNEGSKA (reference sequence). This CDR3 is CSARDLAGQGDYSNQPQHF. CDR3 bases: TGCAGTGCTAGAGATCTGGCCGGGCAGGGGGATTATAGCAATCAGCCCCAGCATTTT.

This clonotype was seen a handful of times. V and J are TRBV2 and TRBJ1-5, with 7 bases matching TRBD1. V dropped 6 bases and J dropped 0; count of bases not matched to a gene: 5. CDR1 is SNHLY and CDR2 is FYNNEI in the germline V gene. CDR3 length: 15 amino acids. CDR3 loop: CASSQYRGSNQPQHF. The CDR3 region has the DNA TGTGCCAGCAGCCAATACAGGGGTAGCAATCAGCCCCAGCATTTT.

The gene calls are TRBV15 and TRBJ2-7; D is unresolved. The germline gives CDR1 LNHNV, CDR2 YYDKDF (reference sequence). This CDR3 is 14 amino acids long. Trimming shortened V by 0 bases and J by 6 bases, and 12 bases separated the two germline ends. CDR3 amino acids: CATSRDMAVTEQYF. The CDR3 DNA reads TGTGCCACCAGCAGAGATATGGCAGTCACCGAGCAGTACTTC. Drawing the rest from reference TRBV15 and TRBJ2-7, the complete variable domain is DAMVIQNPRYQVTQFGKPVTLSCSQTLNHNVMYWYQQKSSQAPKLLFHYYDKDFNNEADTPDNFQSRRPNTSFCFLDIRSPGLGDTAMYLCATSRDMAVTEQYFGPGTRLTVT.

The CDR3 sequence is CAWSVFISRQGYNEQFF. For the CDR3, the DNA is TGTGCCTGGAGTGTATTTATTTCCCGGCAGGGATACAATGAGCAGTTCTTC. The V and J genes are TRBV30 and TRBJ2-1; D possibly corresponds to TRBD1 (5 bases). V was shortened by 0 bases and J by 4 bases, with 19 bases between the two germline ends. Germline assignment: CDR1 GTSNPN and CDR2 SVGIG (reference sequence). This CDR3 is built from 17 residues.

In this sample, this clonotype turned up a few times. The V call is TRBV27, the J call TRBJ1-2, with D possibly TRBD1 on 6 matching bases. CDR3 length: 14 amino acids. Trimming took 5 bases from V and 8 from J, leaving 18 bases between them. CDR1 is MNHEY, CDR2 SMNVEV, per germline (reference sequence). The CDR3 here is CASSLQGRGGGYTF. CDR3 in DNA: TGTGCCAGCAGTCTACAGGGTAGGGGAGGAGGCTACACCTTC.

This clonotype was picked up a small number of times. The V and J genes are TRBV4-2 and TRBJ2-1; D is undetermined. Germline CDR1 LGHNA, CDR2 YNFKEQ. This CDR3 has 16 amino acids. V dropped 4 bases and J dropped 3 bases, with 16 bases sitting between them. In DNA, the CDR3 is TGTGCCAGCAGCCCCCTCCTCATGGGTATCTACAATGAGCAGTTCTTC. Translation gives CASSPLLMGIYNEQFF.

V usage is TRBV7-2 and J usage is TRBJ2-1; D might be TRBD2 (7 bases). The germline V and J ends were trimmed by 1 base and 2 bases, with 15 bases remaining between them. The CDR3 is 17 residues long. Germline V lookup: CDR1 SGHTA, CDR2 FQGNSA. CDR3 residues: CASSLGRGLLTYNEQFF. CDR3 DNA sequence: TGTGCCAGCAGCTTAGGGCGGGGGCTGCTCACCTACAATGAGCAGTTCTTC.

The rearrangement joins TRBV29-1 to TRBJ2-2; D ambiguous. This CDR3 contains 11 residues. The germline gives CDR1 SQVTM, CDR2 ANQGSEA. Between the trimmed V and J ends, which lost 2 bases and 7 bases, there was a span of 5 bases. CDR3 DNA sequence: TGCAGCGTTGAATTGAACGGGGAGCTGTTTTTT. It yields the protein CSVELNGELFF.

CDR3 in amino acids: CASSPPGGTENTGELFF. DNA of the CDR3: TGTGCCAGCTCACCACCTGGCGGGACTGAGAACACCGGGGAGCTGTTTTTT. V usage is TRBV18 and J usage is TRBJ2-2, with a possible D match to TRBD2 (6 bases). The CDR3 contains 17 residues. CDR1 and CDR2 (germline): KGHSH, LQKENI. V was cut by 0 bases and J by 1 base, with 12 bases left in between. Full variable domain (missing parts from reference TRBV18 and TRBJ2-2): NAGVMQNPRHLVRRRGQEARLRCSPMKGHSHVYWYRQLPEEGLKFMVYLQKENIIDESGMPKERFSAEFPKEGPSILRIQQVVRGDSAAYFCASSPPGGTENTGELFFGEGSRLTVL.

V gene TRBV6-4 combines with J gene TRBJ2-3; 11 nucleotides match TRBD2. Germline V lookup: CDR1 MRHNA, CDR2 SNTAGT. The CDR3 is made up of 15 amino acids. J lost 4 bases, V lost 0 bases, and 0 bases had no gene match. The CDR3 is CASSDSSGGADTQYF. In DNA, the CDR3 is TGTGCCAGCAGTGACTCTAGCGGGGGGGCAGATACGCAGTATTTT.